The clone carrying this T cell receptor beta chain was observed many times. Its antigen is not identified. These data belong to a study of T cell responses to AZD1222 COVID-19 vaccine. TCRdb keeps only in-frame clones here, not all; method: immunoSEQ multiplex PCR. The data contain 150,000 or so clones, roughly 92% of them singletons. Whole-study findings and limits: The donor cohort was predominantly white British with a female majority, and clonal diversity may have been underestimated.

The CDR3 sequence is 17 residues long. V dropped 4 bases and J dropped 1; count of bases not matched to a gene: 11. CDR1 and CDR2 from the germline V gene are LGHNA and YSLEER. The source is an adult in good health. The source material was peripheral blood, sampled on day 0 of AZD1222 vaccination. The chain joins TRBV4-3 to TRBJ1-2; 8 nucleotides match TRBD1. CDR3: CASSPGGDRLGNYGYTF. The DNA of the CDR3 is TGCGCCAGCAGCCCAGGGGGGGACAGGCTCGGTAACTATGGCTACACCTTC.